This is a list of T cell receptor beta chains from one sample in a study of blood T cell repertoires in COVID-19. Repertoires were generated with immunoSEQ multiplex PCR, while TCRdb's copy carries only in-frame clones and drops some. This sample has fewer than 350,000 clones, with 85% to 90% found just once. The specimen was PBMCs or T cells enriched from blood (not recorded which). Receptors originate from a woman between 18 and 30 years old with acute COVID-19. CDR3s include the opening cysteine and the closing phenylalanine or tryptophan. The order of the fields is J gene, clone size, V gene, D gene, CDR3 length, CDR3 protein, CDR3 DNA. The D gene is left open where the match is weak. Only some rows state a clone size, as once, few, many or a class for expanded clones.

J gene: TRBJ2-7; clone size: -; V gene: TRBV19; D gene: TRBD2; CDR3 length: 13; CDR3 protein: CASSIGLASEQYF; CDR3 DNA: TGTGCCAGTAGTATCGGACTAGCTAGCGAGCAGTACTTC
J gene: TRBJ2-7; clone size: -; V gene: TRBV5-4; D gene: TRBD1; CDR3 length: 14; CDR3 protein: CASSLRSGGGEQYF; CDR3 DNA: TGTGCCAGCAGCTTGAGGTCAGGGGGCGGAGAGCAGTACTTC
J gene: TRBJ1-4; clone size: few; V gene: TRBV19; D gene: -; CDR3 length: 15; CDR3 protein: CASSINRPRGEKLFF; CDR3 DNA: TGTGCCAGTAGTATAAACCGACCACGGGGTGAAAAACTGTTTTTT
J gene: TRBJ2-1; clone size: -; V gene: TRBV10-2; D gene: TRBD2; CDR3 length: 15; CDR3 protein: CASTRGTSGNNEQFF; CDR3 DNA: TGCGCCAGCACCCGGGGGACTAGCGGTAACAATGAGCAGTTCTTC
J gene: TRBJ2-5; clone size: -; V gene: TRBV5-1; D gene: TRBD2; CDR3 length: 16; CDR3 protein: CASSQRTSGRRETQYF; CDR3 DNA: TGCGCCAGCAGCCAAAGGACTAGCGGGAGAAGAGAGACCCAGTACTTC
J gene: TRBJ1-4; clone size: -; V gene: TRBV4-1; D gene: -; CDR3 length: 14; CDR3 protein: CASSPRGGKEKLFF; CDR3 DNA: TGCGCCAGCAGCCCCCGAGGGGGTAAAGAAAAACTGTTTTTT
J gene: TRBJ2-2; clone size: once; V gene: TRBV7-2; D gene: TRBD2; CDR3 length: 16; CDR3 protein: CASSLVPSGRSGELFF; CDR3 DNA: TGTGCCAGCAGCTTAGTGCCTAGCGGGAGGTCCGGGGAGCTGTTTTTT
J gene: TRBJ2-1; clone size: once; V gene: TRBV4-2; D gene: -; CDR3 length: 16; CDR3 protein: CASSQAQGQGINEQFF; CDR3 DNA: TGTGCCAGCAGCCAAGCACAAGGGCAGGGTATCAATGAGCAGTTCTTC
J gene: TRBJ1-1; clone size: -; V gene: TRBV27; D gene: -; CDR3 length: 13; CDR3 protein: CASSWALRGGAFF; CDR3 DNA: TGTGCCAGCAGTTGGGCTTTGAGAGGGGGAGCTTTCTTT
J gene: TRBJ1-6; clone size: -; V gene: TRBV10-2; D gene: -; CDR3 length: 14; CDR3 protein: CASTRGGDNSPLHF; CDR3 DNA: TGCGCCAGCACCCGAGGGGGGGATAATTCACCCCTCCACTTT
J gene: TRBJ1-2; clone size: -; V gene: TRBV19; D gene: -; CDR3 length: 15; CDR3 protein: CASSIASGLLYGYTF; CDR3 DNA: TGTGCCAGTAGTATCGCCTCGGGACTCCTATATGGCTACACCTTC
J gene: TRBJ1-2; clone size: -; V gene: TRBV2; D gene: -; CDR3 length: 13; CDR3 protein: CAGTQDNRYGYTF; CDR3 DNA: TGTGCCGGCACCCAAGACAATCGCTATGGCTACACCTTC
J gene: TRBJ2-7; clone size: -; V gene: TRBV27; D gene: TRBD2; CDR3 length: 15; CDR3 protein: CASSLGTSGAYEQYF; CDR3 DNA: TGTGCCAGCAGTTTAGGGACTAGCGGGGCCTACGAGCAGTACTTC
J gene: TRBJ1-5; clone size: -; V gene: TRBV27; D gene: -; CDR3 length: 15; CDR3 protein: CASSLYHQSNQPQHF; CDR3 DNA: TGTGCCAGCAGTTTATATCACCAGAGCAATCAGCCCCAGCATTTT
J gene: TRBJ2-1; clone size: -; V gene: TRBV6-5; D gene: -; CDR3 length: 15; CDR3 protein: CATGGFAGEGNEQFF; CDR3 DNA: TGTGCCACAGGGGGCTTCGCGGGAGAGGGCAATGAGCAGTTCTTC